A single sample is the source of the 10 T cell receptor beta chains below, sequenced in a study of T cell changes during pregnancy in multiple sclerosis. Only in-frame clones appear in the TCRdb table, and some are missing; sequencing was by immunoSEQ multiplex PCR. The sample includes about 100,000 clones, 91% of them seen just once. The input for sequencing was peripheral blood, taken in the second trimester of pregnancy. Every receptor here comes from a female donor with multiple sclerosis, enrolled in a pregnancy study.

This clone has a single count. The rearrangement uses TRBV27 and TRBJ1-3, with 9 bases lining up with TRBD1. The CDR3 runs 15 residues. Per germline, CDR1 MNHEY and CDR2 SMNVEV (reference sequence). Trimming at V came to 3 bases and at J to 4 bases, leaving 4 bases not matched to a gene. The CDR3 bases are TGTGCCAGCAGTTTTACAGGGGGCTCAGGAAACACCATATATTTT. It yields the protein CASSFTGGSGNTIYF.

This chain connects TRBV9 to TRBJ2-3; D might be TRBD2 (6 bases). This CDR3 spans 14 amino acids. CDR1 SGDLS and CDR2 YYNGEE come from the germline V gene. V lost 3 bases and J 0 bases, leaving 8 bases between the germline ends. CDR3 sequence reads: CASSGGTSTDTQYF. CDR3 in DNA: TGTGCCAGCAGCGGGGGGACTAGCACAGATACGCAGTATTTT.

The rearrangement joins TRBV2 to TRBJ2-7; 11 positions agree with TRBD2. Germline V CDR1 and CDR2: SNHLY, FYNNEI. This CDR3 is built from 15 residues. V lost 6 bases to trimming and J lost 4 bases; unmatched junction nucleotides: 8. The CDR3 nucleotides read TGTGCCAGCAGCCTCGGGACTAGCGGAGGTTACGAGCAGTACTTC. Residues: CASSLGTSGGYEQYF.

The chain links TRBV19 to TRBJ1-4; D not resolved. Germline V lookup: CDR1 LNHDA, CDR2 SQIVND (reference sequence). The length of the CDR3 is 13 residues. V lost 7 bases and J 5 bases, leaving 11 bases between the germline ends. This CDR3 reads CASTRGWNEKLFF. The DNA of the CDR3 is TGTGCCAGTACCAGAGGGTGGAATGAAAAACTGTTTTTT.

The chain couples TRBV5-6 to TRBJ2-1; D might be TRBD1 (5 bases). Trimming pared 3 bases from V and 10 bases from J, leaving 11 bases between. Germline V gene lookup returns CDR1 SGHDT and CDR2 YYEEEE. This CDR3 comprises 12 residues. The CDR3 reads CASSSRVGEQFF. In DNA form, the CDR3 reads TGTGCCAGCAGCTCCAGGGTAGGAGAGCAGTTCTTC.

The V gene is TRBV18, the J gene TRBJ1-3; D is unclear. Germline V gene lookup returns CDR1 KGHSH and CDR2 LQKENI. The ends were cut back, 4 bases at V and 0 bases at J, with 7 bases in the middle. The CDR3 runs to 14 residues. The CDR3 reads CASSQDYSGNTIYF. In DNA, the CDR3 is TGTGCCAGCTCACAAGACTACTCTGGAAACACCATATATTTT.

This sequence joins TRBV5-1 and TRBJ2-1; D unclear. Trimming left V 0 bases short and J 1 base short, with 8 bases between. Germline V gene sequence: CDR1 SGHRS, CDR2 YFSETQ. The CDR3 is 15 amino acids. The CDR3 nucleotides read TGCGCCAGCAGCTTGGACAGCTTATCCTACAATGAGCAGTTCTTC. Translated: CASSLDSLSYNEQFF.

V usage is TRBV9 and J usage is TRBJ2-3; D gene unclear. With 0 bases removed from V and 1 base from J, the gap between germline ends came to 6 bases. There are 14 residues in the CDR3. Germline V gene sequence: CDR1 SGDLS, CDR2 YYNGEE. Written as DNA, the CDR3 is TGTGCCAGCAGCGTAGATATCGGCACAGATACGCAGTATTTT. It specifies CASSVDIGTDTQYF.

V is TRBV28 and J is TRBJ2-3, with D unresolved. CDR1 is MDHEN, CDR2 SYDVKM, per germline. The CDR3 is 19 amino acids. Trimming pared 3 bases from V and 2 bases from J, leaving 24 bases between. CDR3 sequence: CASSFHVGGPATHTDTQYF. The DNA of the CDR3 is TGTGCCAGCAGTTTTCACGTAGGCGGTCCGGCTACTCACACAGATACGCAGTATTTT.

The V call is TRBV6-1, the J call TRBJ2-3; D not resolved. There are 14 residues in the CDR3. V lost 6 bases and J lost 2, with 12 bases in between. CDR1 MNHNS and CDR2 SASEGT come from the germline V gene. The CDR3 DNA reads TGTGCCAGCAGCCCGGTCTCCCACACAGATACGCAGTATTTT. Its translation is CASSPVSHTDTQYF.